The sequence of this T cell receptor (beta chain) was determined in a study of shared clonotypes between healthy human individuals. Study-level background: A couple of women and a few men aged 18 to 49 made up the donors.

General study results and limits: Tissues were not sampled, only blood, and their repertoires likely differ. Clonotype sharing among donors, it was expected, would be affected by sequencing depth.

Concerning this clone: The antigen remains undetermined.

The CDR3 is 15 amino acids. Germline CDR1 reads SGHRS; CDR2 reads YFSETQ. Trimming took off 0 bases at V and 5 bases at J, with 12 bases between the two ends. The assay ran at deep level. Repertoires were generated with immunoSEQ multiplex PCR, while TCRdb's copy carries only in-frame clones and drops some. The repertoire consists of fewer than 600,000 clones, with just over 75% occurring once and the leading ten covering around 12%. The sequenced sample was PBMCs. The origin of this receptor is a woman aged 40 to 55 in good health. Some clones in this sample may be carry-over from other donors' samples. The J gene is TRBJ2-1, the V gene TRBV5-1; D may be TRBD1 (5 bases). CDR3 protein: CASSLVGHLNNEQFF. CDR3 sequence (DNA): TGCGCCAGCAGCTTGGTAGGACATCTAAACAATGAGCAGTTCTTC.